The clone carrying this T cell receptor beta chain appeared a single time. Profiling relied on immunoSEQ multiplex PCR, and the TCRdb table lists in-frame clones only, not all of them. The table has 85,000 to 100,000 clones, about 87% seen once; the top ten hold about a sixth. The data are from a study of radiotherapy plus CTLA-4 blockade in lung cancer. CDR3 length: 19 amino acids. Germline lookup yields CDR1 KGHSH and CDR2 LQKENI. The V gene end was trimmed by 3 bases and the J gene end by 0 bases; junction bases not matched to a gene: 12. The receptor's source is a human donor with non-small cell lung cancer that progressed on radiotherapy plus ipilimumab. Sample: peripheral blood, taken from a patient treated with radiotherapy plus ipilimumab. This sequence joins TRBV18 and TRBJ2-1, with 9 positions matching TRBD2. CDR3 amino acids: CASSPIFASGTSSYNEQFF. DNA of the CDR3: TGTGCCAGCTCACCCATTTTTGCTAGCGGGACAAGCTCCTACAATGAGCAGTTCTTC.